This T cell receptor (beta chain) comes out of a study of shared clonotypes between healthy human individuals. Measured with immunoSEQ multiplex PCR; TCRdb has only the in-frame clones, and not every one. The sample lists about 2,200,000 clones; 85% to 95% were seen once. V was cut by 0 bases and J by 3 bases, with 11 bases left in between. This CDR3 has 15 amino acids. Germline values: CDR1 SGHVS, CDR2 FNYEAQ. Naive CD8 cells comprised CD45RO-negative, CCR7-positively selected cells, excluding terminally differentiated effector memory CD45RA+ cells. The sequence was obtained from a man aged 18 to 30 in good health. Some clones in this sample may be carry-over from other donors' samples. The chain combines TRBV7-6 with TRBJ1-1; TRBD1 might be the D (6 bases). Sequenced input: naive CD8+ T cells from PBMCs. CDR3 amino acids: CASSLARQGYTEAFF. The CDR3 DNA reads TGTGCCAGCAGCTTAGCCCGGCAGGGGTACACTGAAGCTTTCTTT.